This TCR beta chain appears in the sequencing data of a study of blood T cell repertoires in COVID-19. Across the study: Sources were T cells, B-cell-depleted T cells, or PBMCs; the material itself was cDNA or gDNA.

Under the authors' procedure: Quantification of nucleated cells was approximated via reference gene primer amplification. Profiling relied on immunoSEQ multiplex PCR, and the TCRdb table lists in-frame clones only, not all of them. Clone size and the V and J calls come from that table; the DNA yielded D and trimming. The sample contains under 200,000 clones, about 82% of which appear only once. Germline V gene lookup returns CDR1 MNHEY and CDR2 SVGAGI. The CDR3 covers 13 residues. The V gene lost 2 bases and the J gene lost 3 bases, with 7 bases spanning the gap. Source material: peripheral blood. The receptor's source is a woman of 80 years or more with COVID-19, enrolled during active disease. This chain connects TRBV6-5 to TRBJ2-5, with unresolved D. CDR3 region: CASSYNSKETQYF. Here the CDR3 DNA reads TGTGCCAGCAGTTACAACAGTAAAGAGACCCAGTACTTC.